This T cell receptor beta chain is from a study of T cell responses to AZD1222 COVID-19 vaccine. Study-wide points: As reported, nearly half of all spike-specific TCRs target variant regions that are unmutated. Donors skewed white British and female; clonal diversity was possibly underestimated. Distributed over spike, vaccine-associated CD4 TCRs predominated at 160-218 and 743-854.

With respect to this clone: Its antigen is unknown.

TCRdb keeps only in-frame clones here, not all; method: immunoSEQ multiplex PCR. In the table there are approximately 300,000 clones, about 94% of which are singletons. V shed 1 base and J shed 0 bases, with 11 bases lying between them. Germline CDR1 is LGHNA and CDR2 is YSLEER. The CDR3 is made up of 16 amino acids. Pooling of second doses given at about 4 or about 12 weeks was done. The V and J genes are TRBV4-3 and TRBJ2-3; the D gene is possibly TRBD1 (7 bases). This specimen was peripheral blood, taken 28 days after the second AZD1222 dose. The clonotype originates from an adult who received the AZD1222 COVID-19 vaccine. As DNA, the CDR3 is TGCGCCAGCAGCCAAGGGAGGGACAGTAGCACAGATACGCAGTATTTT. It codes for CASSQGRDSSTDTQYF.